This T cell receptor (beta chain) was found in a study of blood T cells in healthy people across ages. In each sample, at least 6 million PBMCs were isolated. The use of a sample-barcoded 5' primer and a J-beta primer mix characterized a second PCR of about 6 to 11 cycles. The template-switch adaptor, which had 12 random nucleotides, put a tag on each cDNA molecule. In TCRdb, the 5' RACE reads were re-called with MiXCR into one record per CDR3 protein. The table records hundreds of thousands of distinct CDR3 sequences, about 37% of them present only once. This clonotype has just a few counts. Its antigen remains unidentified. Study outcomes and limitations: PBMC samples, being unsorted, prevented any conclusive comparison of naive and antigen-experienced cells. It was found that TCR beta diversity correlated strongly with the percentage of naive T cells.

The germline V gene encodes CDR1 SGHRS and CDR2 YFSETQ. The CDR3 runs to 15 residues. The V end lost 5 bases, the J end lost 0 bases, and 12 bases lay between the germline ends. The sequencing sample was made of blood. The chain joins TRBV5-1 to TRBJ2-1; no firm D call. The source of this sequence is a man between 18 and 29 years old in good health. The CDR3 here is CASSMDASSYNEQFF. The CDR3 DNA sequence: TGCGCCAGCAGTATGGACGCTAGCTCCTACAATGAGCAGTTCTTC.